These 26 T cell receptor beta chains originate from one sample sequenced in a study of shared clonotypes between healthy human individuals. Measured with immunoSEQ multiplex PCR; TCRdb has only the in-frame clones, and not every one. The sample consists of more than 2 million clones, about 94% of them appearing once. The sequenced material came from naive CD4+ T cells sorted from blood. Subset noted: CD45RA+ positively selected. The receptors derive from a man aged 18 to 29 in good health.

The J gene is TRBJ2-3, the V gene TRBV2; D is unresolved. V gave up 2 bases and J gave up 8 bases, with 5 bases separating them. The CDR3 length is 11 residues. Germline CDR1 is SNHLY and CDR2 is FYNNEI. CDR3 amino acids: CASSEIGTQYF. The DNA for the CDR3 is TGTGCCAGCAGTGAAATCGGTACGCAGTATTTT. The full variable domain, its missing parts supplied by reference TRBV2 and TRBJ2-3, is EPEVTQTPSHQVTQMGQEVILRCVPISNHLYFYWYRQILGQKVEFLVSFYNNEISEKSEIFDDQFSVERPDGSNFTLKIRSTKLEDSAMYFCASSEIGTQYFGPGTRLTVL.

The sample holds one count of this clone. This rearrangement joins TRBV12-2 to TRBJ2-7; no DNA check was done on the table's D call, TRBD1. TRBV12-2 is flagged as a pseudogene. This CDR3 contains 17 residues. CDR3: CASRLTGILKPSYEQYF. For the CDR3, the DNA is TGTGCAAGTCGCTTAACAGGGATACTCAAGCCATCCTACGAGCAGTACTTC.

The chain has TRBV7-8 and TRBJ1-5; D ambiguous. V lost 4 bases to trimming and J lost 4 bases, with 8 bases between them. Germline V gene data show CDR1 as SGHVS and CDR2 as FQNEAQ. This CDR3 comprises 13 residues. CDR3 sequence reads: CASSYRKNQPQHF. The CDR3 coding sequence is TGTGCCAGCAGCTATCGGAAGAATCAGCCCCAGCATTTT.

V and J are TRBV11-2 and TRBJ1-3; 7 positions agree with TRBD1. Germline CDR1 is SGHAT and CDR2 is FQNNGV. The CDR3 is 15 amino acids. V gave up 1 base and J gave up 5 bases; unmatched junction bases: 5. The CDR3 DNA reads as TGTGCCAGCAGCTTAGTTGGGACAGAAAGAAACACCATATATTTT. This gives the protein CASSLVGTERNTIYF.

This clone has only one observation. Different DNA sequences within this sample yield the same CDR3. The chain links TRBV7-9 to TRBJ1-2; no clear D gene. The germline V gene has CDR1 SEHNR and CDR2 FQNEAQ (reference sequence). This CDR3 has 14 residues. V dropped 1 base and J dropped 0 bases, with 6 bases sitting between them. For the CDR3, the DNA is TGTGCCAGCAGCTTAGGGGCTGCTAACTATGGCTACACCTTC. It yields the protein CASSLGAANYGYTF.

This clone was recorded only once. The V gene is TRBV2, the J gene TRBJ1-5, with D possibly matching TRBD1 (5 bases). The CDR3 consists of 15 residues. Germline CDR1 reads SNHLY; CDR2 reads FYNNEI. V gave up 3 bases and J gave up 1 base, with 10 bases separating them. The CDR3 loop is CASSEDAGSNQPQHF. The CDR3 bases are TGTGCCAGCAGTGAGGATGCAGGGAGCAATCAGCCCCAGCATTTT.

This chain links TRBV29-1 with TRBJ1-2; D gene unclear. In germline, CDR1 is SQVTM, CDR2 ANQGSEA. The CDR3 is 13 amino acids. V dropped 5 bases and J dropped 5 bases, with 15 bases sitting between them. CDR3 nucleotide sequence: TGCAGCGTTCAGGTTACCTCGGGATATGGCTACACCTTC. Amino acid sequence: CSVQVTSGYGYTF.

This chain uses TRBV30 with TRBJ1-5; perhaps TRBD1 as D (5 bases). CDR3 length: 16 amino acids. V gave up 2 bases and J gave up 4 bases, with 18 bases separating them. Per the germline V gene, CDR1 is GTSNPN and CDR2 is SVGIG (reference sequence). CDR3 sequence (DNA): TGTGCCTGGAGTCTGTCAGGGCTTACGAGTAATCAGCCCCAGCATTTT. Its protein product is CAWSLSGLTSNQPQHF.

The V gene is TRBV4-1, the J gene TRBJ2-5, with TRBD2 matching over 11 bases. J gave up 5 bases and V 1 base, and 12 bases lay outside the gene matches. Germline assignment: CDR1 MGHRA and CDR2 YSYEKL. This CDR3 contains 18 residues. The CDR3: CASSQVGLAGSLGETQYF. The CDR3 bases are TGCGCCAGCAGCCAAGTCGGACTAGCGGGTTCCCTGGGGGAGACCCAGTACTTC.

Points on this clone: This sample also contains other DNA sequences that code for the same CDR3. The V call is TRBV30, the J call TRBJ2-4; D unclear. This CDR3 contains 13 residues. Germline V gene data show CDR1 as GTSNPN and CDR2 as SVGIG (reference sequence). V was clipped by 3 bases and J by 4 bases, with 10 bases between them. The CDR3 nucleotides are TGTGCCTGGAGCTCCGGGCCTAAAAACATTCAGTACTTC. Translation: CAWSSGPKNIQYF. Based on the CDR3 plus reference TRBV30 and TRBJ2-4, the full variable domain is SQTIHQWPATLVQPVGSPLSLECTVEGTSNPNLYWYRQAAGRGLQLLFYSVGIGQISSEVPQNLSASRPQDRQFILSSKKLLLSDSGFYLCAWSSGPKNIQYFGAGTRLSVL.

The chain joins TRBV7-9 to TRBJ1-2; D perhaps matches TRBD1 (5 bases). Germline assignment: CDR1 SEHNR and CDR2 FQNEAQ (reference sequence). Trimming stripped 4 bases from V and 4 bases from J, with 16 bases between. CDR3 length: 15 residues. The CDR3 DNA follows: TGTGCCAGCAGCTCCCGGGACTCTACCGCCTATGGCTACACCTTC. Its translation is CASSSRDSTAYGYTF.

The chain employs TRBV6-5 and TRBJ1-6, with D maybe TRBD1 (5 bases). V lost 4 bases and J lost 10, with 20 bases in between. CDR1 and CDR2 from the germline V gene are MNHEY and SVGAGI. This CDR3 is built from 16 residues. DNA for the CDR3: TGTGCCAGCAGTTCGCCTCGCGGGGGGTTATGGTCACCCCTCCACTTT. Translation gives CASSSPRGGLWSPLHF.

The chain couples TRBV11-2 to TRBJ2-5, with D possibly being TRBD1 (5 bases). V was clipped by 2 bases and J by 4 bases, with 8 bases between them. Per germline, CDR1 SGHAT and CDR2 FQNNGV. The length of the CDR3 is 13 residues. Written as DNA, the CDR3 is TGTGCCAGCAGCTTAAGCAGGGCAGAGACCCAGTACTTC. Protein product: CASSLSRAETQYF.

The CDR3 is CASAGTSQRETQYF. For the CDR3, the DNA is TGTGCCAGCGCTGGGACATCCCAGCGAGAGACCCAGTACTTC. V and J are TRBV6-5 and TRBJ2-5, with a tentative D call TRBD1 (6 bases). Trimming pared 8 bases from V and 4 bases from J, leaving 17 bases between. This CDR3 comprises 14 residues. Germline CDR1 MNHEY, CDR2 SVGAGI.

The J gene is TRBJ1-1, the V gene TRBV29-1; D may be TRBD1 (5 bases). The CDR3 length is 13 residues. CDR1 SQVTM and CDR2 ANQGSEA come from the germline V gene. Trimming pared 7 bases from V and 1 base from J, leaving 13 bases between. The chain's CDR3 is CSAYRGGNTEAFF. The CDR3, as DNA: TGCAGCGCCTACCGTGGGGGGAACACTGAAGCTTTCTTT.

The rearrangement uses TRBV2 and TRBJ2-7; tentative D call: TRBD1 (5 bases). V lost 5 bases, J lost 6 bases, and 14 bases lay in between. The length of the CDR3 is 13 residues. Germline CDR1 and CDR2: SNHLY and FYNNEI. CDR3 sequence (DNA): TGTGCCAGCAGTCCCGAGGTGCAGGGCGAGCAGTACTTC. It codes for CASSPEVQGEQYF.

This rearrangement joins TRBV19 to TRBJ2-3; weak D call: TRBD2 (6 bases). The V end was cut by 2 bases, the J end by 3 bases, with 12 bases between. Germline lookup yields CDR1 LNHDA and CDR2 SQIVND (reference sequence). This CDR3 comprises 15 residues. CDR3 sequence: CASSISGAQTDTQYF. CDR3 coding DNA: TGTGCCAGTAGTATATCGGGAGCACAGACAGATACGCAGTATTTT.

Details on this clone: This CDR3 is also generated by other DNA sequences in the sample. The chain combines TRBV10-3 with TRBJ2-7; the match to TRBD2 covers 7 bases. V gave up 0 bases and J gave up 2 bases; unmatched junction bases: 4. Germline CDR1 ENHRY, CDR2 SYGVKD. CDR3 length: 15 amino acids. The CDR3 here is CAISESGGTTYEQYF. In DNA, the CDR3 is TGTGCCATCAGTGAGTCTGGGGGGACTACCTACGAGCAGTACTTC.

This clone showed up just once. The same CDR3 can be traced to other DNA sequences in this sample. This chain uses TRBV7-2 with TRBJ2-7; D might be TRBD1 (5 bases). From germline, CDR1 is SGHTA and CDR2 FQGNSA. V was trimmed by 3 bases and J by 1 base, leaving 10 bases between them. CDR3 size: 14 residues. CDR3 nucleotide sequence: TGTGCCAGCAGCTTTCGTCAGGGATCCTACGAGCAGTACTTC. Protein product: CASSFRQGSYEQYF.

The chain uses TRBV6-1 and TRBJ2-7; D is uncertain. The germline CDR1 and CDR2 sequences are MNHNS and SASEGT. This CDR3 comprises 12 residues. V dropped 7 bases and J dropped 7 bases, with 14 bases sitting between them. Written as DNA, the CDR3 is TGTGCCAGCACGGTGGGGTTGGGGGAGCAGTACTTC. As protein: CASTVGLGEQYF.

V gene TRBV10-3 combines with J gene TRBJ1-2, with TRBD1 identical over 8 bases. The J segment lost 5 bases and the V segment lost 3 bases, leaving 5 bases of the junction unmatched. Looked up from germline, CDR1 is ENHRY and CDR2 is SYGVKD. The length of the CDR3 is 14 residues. The CDR3 DNA follows: TGTGCCATCAGTGATTGGACAGGGAGGTATGGCTACACCTTC. Translated, it gives CAISDWTGRYGYTF.

The V and J genes are TRBV9 and TRBJ2-5; D is ambiguous. Trimming took off 3 bases at V and 1 base at J, with 10 bases between the two ends. CDR3 size: 14 residues. Looked up from germline, CDR1 is SGDLS and CDR2 is YYNGEE. CDR3 loop: CASSAHPGQETQYF. The CDR3 DNA reads TGTGCCAGCAGCGCCCACCCCGGCCAAGAGACCCAGTACTTC.

The genes are TRBV7-9 and TRBJ1-1, with unresolved D. This CDR3 spans 12 amino acids. Deletions cut 1 base from V and 7 bases from J, with 7 bases between. Per the germline V gene, CDR1 is SEHNR and CDR2 is FQNEAQ (reference sequence). Here the CDR3 DNA reads TGTGCCAGCAGCTTAGGAGGATTTGAAGCTTTCTTT. Amino acids: CASSLGGFEAFF. Full variable domain (remainder filled in from reference TRBV7-9 and TRBJ1-1): DTGVSQNPRHKITKRGQNVTFRCDPISEHNRLYWYRQTLGQGPEFLTYFQNEAQLEKSRLLSDRFSAERPKGSFSTLEIQRTEQGDSAMYLCASSLGGFEAFFGQGTRLTVV.

The chain has TRBV11-1 and TRBJ2-7; the D is unclear. Trimming removed 8 bases at V and 1 base at J, with 6 bases between. Germline V lookup: CDR1 SGHAT, CDR2 FQDESV (reference sequence). This CDR3 is built from 11 residues. CDR3 nucleotide sequence: TGTGCCAGCGCCCGGTCCTACGAGCAGTACTTC. Translating it yields CASARSYEQYF.

The chain couples TRBV6-5 to TRBJ1-1; D is unclear. V lost 6 bases and J 0 bases, leaving 11 bases between the germline ends. This CDR3 has 14 residues. Per germline, CDR1 MNHEY and CDR2 SVGAGI. The CDR3 DNA reads TGTGCCAGCAGCGCCCGGGATCTGAACACTGAAGCTTTCTTT. It translates to CASSARDLNTEAFF.

V and J are TRBV6-5 and TRBJ2-1; possible D gene TRBD1, 6 bases. The ends were cut back, 6 bases at V and 9 bases at J, with 18 bases in the middle. The length of the CDR3 is 14 residues. Germline-derived CDR1 and CDR2 are MNHEY and SVGAGI. The CDR3 protein is CASRSAGEMGEQFF. CDR3 coding DNA: TGTGCCAGCAGGTCGGCAGGGGAGATGGGTGAGCAGTTCTTC.